These 15 T cell receptor beta chains share one sample of origin, sequenced in a study of blood T cells in healthy people across ages. Then a second PCR, running roughly 7 to 11 cycles, was carried out with a sample-barcoded 5' primer and a J-beta primer mix. In TCRdb, the 5' RACE reads were re-called with MiXCR into one record per CDR3 protein. The sample has fewer than 900,000 distinct CDR3 sequences; roughly 35% are singletons. Material: blood. The receptors were gathered from a man between 18 and 35 years old in good health.

This clonotype was seen a few times. The chain combines TRBV6-5 with TRBJ2-7, with D perhaps TRBD2 (5 bases). V lost 0 bases and J 4 bases, leaving 13 bases between the germline ends. CDR1 is MNHEY and CDR2 is SVGAGI in the germline V gene. The CDR3 runs 15 residues. DNA for the CDR3: TGTGCCAGCAGTTACTCGGGGAGTGAACCTTACGAGCAGTACTTC. Amino acids: CASSYSGSEPYEQYF.

This clonotype was detected many times. J is TRBJ1-5 and V is TRBV4-1; 11 positions match TRBD1. The CDR3 is 19 amino acids. Germline trimming cut 3 bases from V and 0 bases from J; bases unmatched to any gene: 10. Germline assignment: CDR1 MGHRA and CDR2 YSYEKL. CDR3 in amino acids: CASSQDRGLGGYSNQPQHF. As DNA, the CDR3 is TGCGCCAGCAGCCAGGACAGGGGGCTTGGCGGTTATAGCAATCAGCCCCAGCATTTT.

Comments on this clonotype: Its ends do not fully match the called genes, so a read error is possible. The V and J genes are TRBV20-1 and TRBJ2-1; no firm D call. Per the germline V gene, CDR1 is DFQATT and CDR2 is SNEGSKA (reference sequence). The CDR3 runs to 12 residues. The CDR3 DNA reads TGCGGTGCTAGAGATCTAGAGGCAGAGCAGTTCTTC. As protein: CGARDLEAEQFF.

This chain joins TRBV5-6 and TRBJ1-2, with 8 nucleotides matching TRBD1. This CDR3 spans 18 amino acids. CDR1 and CDR2 (germline): SGHDT, YYEEEE. J was trimmed by 5 bases and V by 6 bases; bases with no gene match: 21. CDR3 sequence reads: CASTIERLGQAVIYGYTF. Here the CDR3 DNA reads TGTGCCAGCACCATAGAACGCCTGGGACAGGCGGTAATTTATGGCTACACCTTC. The full variable domain, in which reference TRBV5-6 and TRBJ1-2 provide the parts outside the CDR3, is DAGVTQSPTHLIKTRGQQVTLRCSPKSGHDTVSWYQQALGQGPQFIFQYYEEEERQRGNFPDRFSGHQFPNYSSELNVNALLLGDSALYLCASTIERLGQAVIYGYTFGSGTRLTVV.

This chain uses TRBV10-3 with TRBJ2-3, with 9 bases fitting TRBD1. There are 15 residues in the CDR3. Germline loops: CDR1 ENHRY, CDR2 SYGVKD. Unmatched junction bases numbered 3, after V lost 2 bases and J lost 3 bases. The CDR3 DNA follows: TGTGCCATCAGTGAGCGGGGACAGGGAACAGATACGCAGTATTTT. This codes for CAISERGQGTDTQYF.

J is TRBJ2-5 and V is TRBV4-1; 7 positions match TRBD2. The CDR3 is 14 residues long. The V and J ends lost 4 bases and 2 bases, in that order; junction bases with no gene match: 4. Germline lookup yields CDR1 MGHRA and CDR2 YSYEKL. The CDR3 sequence: CASSPLAEQETQYF. CDR3 DNA sequence: TGCGCCAGCAGCCCTCTAGCGGAGCAAGAGACCCAGTACTTC.

The sample holds a few counts of this clonotype. The genes are TRBV10-3 and TRBJ2-3; 11 bases align to TRBD2. This CDR3 is built from 15 residues. Losses at the gene ends were 5 bases for V and 2 bases for J; bases not matched to a gene: 3. Germline V lookup: CDR1 ENHRY, CDR2 SYGVKD. As DNA, the CDR3 is TGTGCCATCAGTCTAGCGGGGGGCCCCACAGATACGCAGTATTTT. Amino acid sequence: CAISLAGGPTDTQYF.

The chain employs TRBV5-1 and TRBJ2-5; D is possibly TRBD1 or TRBD2 (5 bases each). V was trimmed by 3 bases and J by 11 bases, leaving 20 bases between them. CDR3 size: 14 residues. Per the germline V gene, CDR1 is SGHRS and CDR2 is YFSETQ. DNA of the CDR3: TGCGCCAGCAGCTACTCGACAGAGGGAGATGAGCAGTACTTC. The encoded protein is CASSYSTEGDEQYF.

J is TRBJ1-2 and V is TRBV12-3 or TRBV12-4; D perhaps matches TRBD1 (6 bases). Trimming pared 2 bases from V and 5 bases from J, leaving 15 bases between. The CDR3 loop spans 15 amino acids. CDR3 DNA sequence: TGTGCCAGCAGTTTATCCCGGACAGCAACGTATGGCTACACCTTC. This encodes CASSLSRTATYGYTF.

There are a few counts of this clonotype. The chain recombines TRBV6-6 with TRBJ2-3, with D unresolved. V was pared by 2 bases and J by 0 bases, with 12 bases between. The germline CDR1 and CDR2 sequences are MNHNY and SVGAGI (reference sequence). The CDR3 is made up of 16 amino acids. DNA of the CDR3: TGTGCCAGCAGTTACACGACTGTAACCAGCACAGATACGCAGTATTTT. Its protein is CASSYTTVTSTDTQYF.

This clonotype was recorded at least ten times. The chain employs TRBV7-2 and TRBJ2-1, with D perhaps TRBD2 (7 bases). Trimming took 1 base from V and 6 from J, leaving 22 bases between them. This CDR3 comprises 18 residues. CDR1 SGHTA and CDR2 FQGNSA come from the germline V gene. DNA for the CDR3: TGTGCCAGCAGCTTAGGGGGCGGGGGCGCGATCTTTCTCAATGAGCAGTTCTTC. Translating gives CASSLGGGGAIFLNEQFF.

This chain connects TRBV12-3 or TRBV12-4 to TRBJ1-2; TRBD1 is a possible D gene (6 bases). The CDR3 consists of 16 residues. Trimming pared 3 bases from V and 3 bases from J, leaving 17 bases between. CDR3 region: CASSLGTLHLDYGYTF. The CDR3 DNA reads TGTGCCAGCAGTTTGGGGACATTGCATCTAGACTATGGCTACACCTTC.

V usage is TRBV15 and J usage is TRBJ2-5; the D gene is possibly TRBD1 (6 bases). The assigned J gene may be wrong: the sequence end matches TRBJ2-4 better. The CDR3 consists of 15 residues. Germline V gene sequence: CDR1 LNHNV, CDR2 YYDKDF (reference sequence). CDR3 coding DNA: TGTGCCACCGGGCGTGGTGGAGAAGGGGGAAACATTCAGTACTTC. Encoded protein: CATGRGGEGGNIQYF.

The chain couples TRBV6-5 to TRBJ2-1, with TRBD1 identical over 8 bases. The V gene's germline CDR1 is MNHEY and CDR2 SVGAGI. V gave up 8 bases and J gave up 9 bases; unmatched junction bases: 9. The CDR3 contains 13 residues. In nucleotides, the CDR3 is TGTGCCAGCCGGGACAGGCGATTCGGTGAGCAGTTCTTC. Translating it yields CASRDRRFGEQFF.

About this clonotype itself: A read error may produce the germline difference seen at one junction end. V usage is TRBV6-1 and J usage is TRBJ2-3, with a tentative D call TRBD2 (6 bases). This CDR3 has 14 residues. Looked up from germline, CDR1 is MNHNS and CDR2 is SASEGT. Here the CDR3 reads CAARISTSIDTQYF. The CDR3, as DNA: TGTGCCGCCCGGATCTCTACTAGCATAGATACGCAGTATTTT.